This TCR beta chain emerged from a study of cytomegalovirus exposure and HLA in healthy donors. This clone was seen a few times. The antigen remains unidentified. Study-wide results and caveats: Sequencing depth roughly uniform across donors was assumed in presence/absence analyses.

The PCR made use of 60 Vbeta and 13 Jbeta primers. TCRdb keeps only in-frame clones here, not all; method: immunoSEQ multiplex PCR. This table has under 75,000 clones, around 69% appearing once. V lost 0 bases and J lost 11, with 7 bases in between. This CDR3 spans 12 amino acids. Germline CDR1 and CDR2: SGHDN and FVKESK. The genes are TRBV14 and TRBJ1-4; D gene uncertain. This clonotype was obtained from a human donor in good health. Sample: PBMCs. The DNA for the CDR3 is TGTGCCAGCAGCCAAGAATGGCCGAAACTGTTTTTT. This sequence encodes CASSQEWPKLFF.